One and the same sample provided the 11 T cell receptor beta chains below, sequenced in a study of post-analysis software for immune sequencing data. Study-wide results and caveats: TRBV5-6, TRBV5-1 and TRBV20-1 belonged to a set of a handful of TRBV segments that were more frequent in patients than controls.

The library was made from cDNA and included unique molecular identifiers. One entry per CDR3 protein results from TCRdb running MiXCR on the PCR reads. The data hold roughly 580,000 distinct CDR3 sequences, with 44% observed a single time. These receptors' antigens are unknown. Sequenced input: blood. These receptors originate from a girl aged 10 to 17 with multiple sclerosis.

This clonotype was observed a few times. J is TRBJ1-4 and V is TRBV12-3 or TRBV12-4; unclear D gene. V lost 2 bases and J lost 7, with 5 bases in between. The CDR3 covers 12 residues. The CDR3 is CASSLIGEKLFF. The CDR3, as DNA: TGTGCCAGCAGTTTAATCGGTGAAAAACTGTTTTTT.

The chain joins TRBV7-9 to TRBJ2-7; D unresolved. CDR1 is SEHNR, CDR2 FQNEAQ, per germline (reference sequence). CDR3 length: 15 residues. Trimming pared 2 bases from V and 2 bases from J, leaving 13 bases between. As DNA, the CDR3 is TGTGCCAGCAGCTTAAGAAGACAACAGACCTACGAGCAGTACTTC. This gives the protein CASSLRRQQTYEQYF.

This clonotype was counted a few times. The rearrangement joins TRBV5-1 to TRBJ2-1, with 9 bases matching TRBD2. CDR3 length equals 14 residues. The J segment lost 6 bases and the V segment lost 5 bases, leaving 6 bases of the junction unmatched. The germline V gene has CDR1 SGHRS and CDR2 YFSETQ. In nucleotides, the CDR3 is TGCGCCAGCAGATTAGCGGGAGTGCGCAATGAGCAGTTCTTC. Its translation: CASRLAGVRNEQFF.

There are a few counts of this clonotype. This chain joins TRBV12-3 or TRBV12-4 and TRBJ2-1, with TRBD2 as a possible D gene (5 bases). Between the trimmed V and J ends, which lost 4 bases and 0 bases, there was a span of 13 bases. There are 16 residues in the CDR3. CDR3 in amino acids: CASSSWPRDSYNEQFF. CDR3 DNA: TGTGCCAGCAGTTCATGGCCCCGGGACTCCTACAATGAGCAGTTCTTC.

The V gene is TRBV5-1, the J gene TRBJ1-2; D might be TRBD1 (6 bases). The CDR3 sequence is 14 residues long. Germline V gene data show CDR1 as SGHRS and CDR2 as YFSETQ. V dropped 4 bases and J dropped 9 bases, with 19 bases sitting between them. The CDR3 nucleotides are TGCGCCAGCAGCCCTACGGGGACATATGTGAGCTACACCTTC. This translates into CASSPTGTYVSYTF.

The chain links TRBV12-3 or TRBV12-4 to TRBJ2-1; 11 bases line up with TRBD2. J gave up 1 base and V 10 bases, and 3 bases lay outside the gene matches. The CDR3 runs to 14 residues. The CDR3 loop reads CANWTSGSYNEQFF. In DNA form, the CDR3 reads TGTGCCAACTGGACTAGCGGGTCCTACAATGAGCAGTTCTTC.

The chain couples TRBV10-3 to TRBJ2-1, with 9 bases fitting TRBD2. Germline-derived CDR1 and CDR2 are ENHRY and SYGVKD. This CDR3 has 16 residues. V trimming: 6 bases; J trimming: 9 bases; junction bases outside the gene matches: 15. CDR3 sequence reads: CAISPQVAGANSEQFF. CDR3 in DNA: TGTGCCATCAGCCCCCAGGTAGCGGGGGCTAATAGTGAGCAGTTCTTC.

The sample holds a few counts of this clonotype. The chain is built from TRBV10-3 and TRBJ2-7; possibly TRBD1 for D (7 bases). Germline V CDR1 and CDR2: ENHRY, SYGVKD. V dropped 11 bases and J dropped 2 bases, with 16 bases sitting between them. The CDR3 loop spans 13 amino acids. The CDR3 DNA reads TGTGCCCGCGGGACAGTTACCCCCTACGAGCAGTACTTC. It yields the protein CARGTVTPYEQYF.

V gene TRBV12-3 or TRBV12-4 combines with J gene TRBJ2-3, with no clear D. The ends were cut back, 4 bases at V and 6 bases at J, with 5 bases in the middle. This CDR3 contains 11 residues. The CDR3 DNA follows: TGTGCCAGCAGTTATAAGGATACGCAGTATTTT. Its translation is CASSYKDTQYF.

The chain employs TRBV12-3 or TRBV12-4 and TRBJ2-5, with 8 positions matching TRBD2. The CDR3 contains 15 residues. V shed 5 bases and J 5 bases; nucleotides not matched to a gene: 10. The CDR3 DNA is TGTGCCAGCAGTCTCAAAAGCGGGAGATCGGAGACCCAGTACTTC. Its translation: CASSLKSGRSETQYF.

The CDR3: CASSGGERAGANVLTF. The DNA of the CDR3 is TGTGCCAGCAGCGGCGGGGAGAGGGCTGGGGCCAACGTCCTGACTTTC. The chain has TRBV9 and TRBJ2-6; TRBD2 is a possible D gene (6 bases). This CDR3 is 16 amino acids long. Deletions cut 3 bases from V and 2 bases from J, with 12 bases between. CDR1 is SGDLS, CDR2 YYNGEE, per germline. Variable domain in full (rest from reference TRBV9 and TRBJ2-6): DSGVTQTPKHLITATGQRVTLRCSPRSGDLSVYWYQQSLDQGLQFLIQYYNGEERAKGNILERFSAQQFPDLHSELNLSSLELGDSALYFCASSGGERAGANVLTFGAGSRLTVL.